This T cell receptor beta chain was captured by sequencing in a study of T cell changes during pregnancy in multiple sclerosis. TCRdb's table, derived via immunoSEQ multiplex PCR, lists solely in-frame clones and lacks some. There are 40,000 to 55,000 clones in the sample; about 90% occur only once, and 1.3% to 1.5% lies in the top ten. The CDR3 is 15 residues long. Germline V lookup: CDR1 MNHEY, CDR2 SMNVEV (reference sequence). J gave up 6 bases and V 6 bases, and 4 bases lay outside the gene matches. This chain uses TRBV27 with TRBJ2-1, with 14 nucleotides matching TRBD2. The clonotype comes from a female donor in good health, enrolled as a control in a pregnancy study. This material consisted of peripheral blood, taken in the first trimester of pregnancy. The chain's CDR3 is CASRRLAGGFNEQFF. The CDR3 DNA follows: TGTGCCAGCAGGAGACTAGCGGGAGGGTTCAATGAGCAGTTCTTC.